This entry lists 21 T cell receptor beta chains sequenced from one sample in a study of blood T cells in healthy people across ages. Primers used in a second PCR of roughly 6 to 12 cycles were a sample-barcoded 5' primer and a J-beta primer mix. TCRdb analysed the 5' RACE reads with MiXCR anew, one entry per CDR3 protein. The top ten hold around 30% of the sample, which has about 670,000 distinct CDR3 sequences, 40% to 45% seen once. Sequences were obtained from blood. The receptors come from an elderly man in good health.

CDR3 bases: TGTGCCAGCAGCTTAGGCGGAAGGATTAACTATGGCTACACCTTC. Its protein product is CASSLGGRINYGYTF. The chain uses TRBV7-8 and TRBJ1-2; D uncertain. The V end was cut by 1 base, the J end by 1 base, with 10 bases between. Germline assignment: CDR1 SGHVS and CDR2 FQNEAQ. The CDR3 is 15 amino acids. The whole variable domain, remainder taken from reference TRBV7-8 and TRBJ1-2, is GAGVSQSPRYKVAKRGQDVALRCDPISGHVSLFWYQQALGQGPEFLTYFQNEAQLDKSGLPSDRFFAERPEGSVSTLKIQRTQQEDSAVYLCASSLGGRINYGYTFGSGTRLTVV.

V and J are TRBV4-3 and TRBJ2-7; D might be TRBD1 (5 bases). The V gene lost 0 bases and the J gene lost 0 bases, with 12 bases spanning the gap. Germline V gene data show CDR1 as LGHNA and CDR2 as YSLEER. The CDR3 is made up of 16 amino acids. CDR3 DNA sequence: TGCGCCAGCAGCCAAGATGTAGGAAGGGGCTCCTACGAGCAGTACTTC. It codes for CASSQDVGRGSYEQYF.

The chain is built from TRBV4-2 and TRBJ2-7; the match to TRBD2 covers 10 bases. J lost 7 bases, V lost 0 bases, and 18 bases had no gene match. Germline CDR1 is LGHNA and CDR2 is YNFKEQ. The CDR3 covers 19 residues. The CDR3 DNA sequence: TGTGCCAGCAGCCAAGAACTACTAGCGGGGTTGGGCCTCTACAATGAGCAGTACTTC. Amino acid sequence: CASSQELLAGLGLYNEQYF.

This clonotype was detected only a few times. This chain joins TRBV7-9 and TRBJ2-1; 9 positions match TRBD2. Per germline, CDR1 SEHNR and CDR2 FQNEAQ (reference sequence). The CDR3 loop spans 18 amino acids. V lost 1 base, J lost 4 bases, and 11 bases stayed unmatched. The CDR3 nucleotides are TGTGCCAGCAGCTTAGACCCCAGCGGGACTAGCAGTTACAATGAGCAGTTCTTC. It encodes CASSLDPSGTSSYNEQFF.

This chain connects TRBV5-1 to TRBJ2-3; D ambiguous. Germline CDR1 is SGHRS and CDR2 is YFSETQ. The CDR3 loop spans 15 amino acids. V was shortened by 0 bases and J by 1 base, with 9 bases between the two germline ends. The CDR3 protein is CASSLVPTGTDTQYF. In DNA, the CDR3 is TGCGCCAGCAGCTTGGTTCCCACTGGCACAGATACGCAGTATTTT. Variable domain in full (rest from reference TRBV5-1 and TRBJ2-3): KAGVTQTPRYLIKTRGQQVTLSCSPISGHRSVSWYQQTPGQGLQFLFEYFSETQRNKGNFPGRFSGRQFSNSRSEMNVSTLELGDSALYLCASSLVPTGTDTQYFGPGTRLTVL.

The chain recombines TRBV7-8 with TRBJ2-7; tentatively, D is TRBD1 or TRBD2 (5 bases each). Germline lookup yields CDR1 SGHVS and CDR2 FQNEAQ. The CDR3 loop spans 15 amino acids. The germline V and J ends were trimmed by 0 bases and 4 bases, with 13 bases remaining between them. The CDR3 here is CASSLAQGPPYEQYF. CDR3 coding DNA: TGTGCCAGCAGCTTAGCGCAGGGACCTCCTTACGAGCAGTACTTC.

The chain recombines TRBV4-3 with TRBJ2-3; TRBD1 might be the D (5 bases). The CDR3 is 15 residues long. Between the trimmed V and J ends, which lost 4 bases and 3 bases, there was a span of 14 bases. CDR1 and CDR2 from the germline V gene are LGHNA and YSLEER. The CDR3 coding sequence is TGCGCCAGCAGCCCTATTGGGGCCACGACAGATACGCAGTATTTT. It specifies CASSPIGATTDTQYF.

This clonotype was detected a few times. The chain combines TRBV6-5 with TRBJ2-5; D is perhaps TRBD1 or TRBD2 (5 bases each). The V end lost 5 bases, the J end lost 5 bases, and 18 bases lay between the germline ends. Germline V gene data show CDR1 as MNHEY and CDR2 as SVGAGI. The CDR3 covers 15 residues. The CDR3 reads CASSLSGTKEETQYF. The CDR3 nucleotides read TGTGCCAGCAGTCTCTCCGGGACCAAAGAGGAGACCCAGTACTTC.

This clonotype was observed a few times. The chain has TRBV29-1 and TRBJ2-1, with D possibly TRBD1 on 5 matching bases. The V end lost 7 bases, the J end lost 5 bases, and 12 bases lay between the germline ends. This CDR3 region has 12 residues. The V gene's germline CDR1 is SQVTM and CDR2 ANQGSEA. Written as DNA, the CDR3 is TGCAGCGGTAGAAGGGGAAACAATGAGCAGTTCTTC. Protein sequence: CSGRRGNNEQFF.

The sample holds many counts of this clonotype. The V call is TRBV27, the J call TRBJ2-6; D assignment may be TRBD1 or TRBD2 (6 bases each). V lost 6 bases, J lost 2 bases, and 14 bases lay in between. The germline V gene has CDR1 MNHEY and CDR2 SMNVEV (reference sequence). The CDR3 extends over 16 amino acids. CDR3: CASSSFRGPGANVLTF. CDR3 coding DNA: TGTGCCAGCAGCAGTTTCCGGGGGCCTGGGGCCAACGTCCTGACTTTC.

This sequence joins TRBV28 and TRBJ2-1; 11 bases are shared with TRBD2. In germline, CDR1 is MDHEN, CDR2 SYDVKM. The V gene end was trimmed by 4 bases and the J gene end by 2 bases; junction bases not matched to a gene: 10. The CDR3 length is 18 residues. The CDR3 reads CASSSTSGSFRAYNEQFF. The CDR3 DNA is TGTGCCAGCAGTTCAACTAGCGGGAGTTTTCGCGCCTACAATGAGCAGTTCTTC.

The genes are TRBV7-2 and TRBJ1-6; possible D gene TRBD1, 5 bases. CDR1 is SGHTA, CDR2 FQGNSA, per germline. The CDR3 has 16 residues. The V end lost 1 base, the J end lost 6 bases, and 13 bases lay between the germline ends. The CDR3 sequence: CASSLGGAAGNSPLHF. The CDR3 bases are TGTGCCAGCAGCTTAGGAGGGGCGGCGGGTAATTCACCCCTCCACTTT. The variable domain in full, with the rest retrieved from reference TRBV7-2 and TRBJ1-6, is GAGVSQSPSNKVTEKGKDVELRCDPISGHTALYWYRQSLGQGLEFLIYFQGNSAPDKSGLPSDRFSAERTGGSVSTLTIQRTQQEDSAVYLCASSLGGAAGNSPLHFGNGTRLTVT.

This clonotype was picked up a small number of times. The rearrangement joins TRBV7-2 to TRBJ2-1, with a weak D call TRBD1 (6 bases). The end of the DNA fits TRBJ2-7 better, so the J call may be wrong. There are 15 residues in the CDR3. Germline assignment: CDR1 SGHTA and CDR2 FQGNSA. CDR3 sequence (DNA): TGTGCCAGCAGCTCGTACAGGGTCTCCTACAATGAGCAGTACTTC. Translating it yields CASSSYRVSYNEQYF.

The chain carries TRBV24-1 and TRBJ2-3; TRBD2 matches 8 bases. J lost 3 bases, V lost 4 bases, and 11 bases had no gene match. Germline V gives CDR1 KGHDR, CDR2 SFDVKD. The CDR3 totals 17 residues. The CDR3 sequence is CATSEGQTGGPTDTQYF. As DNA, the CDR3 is TGTGCCACCAGTGAAGGGCAAACGGGAGGGCCGACAGATACGCAGTATTTT.

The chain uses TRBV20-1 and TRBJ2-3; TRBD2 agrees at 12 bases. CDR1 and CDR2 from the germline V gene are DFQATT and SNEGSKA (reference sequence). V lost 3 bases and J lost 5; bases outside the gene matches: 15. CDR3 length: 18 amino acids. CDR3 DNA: TGCAGTGCTAGTTGGGGGCTAGCGGGAGGGAAAGGGAGAGATACGCAGTATTTT. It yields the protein CSASWGLAGGKGRDTQYF.

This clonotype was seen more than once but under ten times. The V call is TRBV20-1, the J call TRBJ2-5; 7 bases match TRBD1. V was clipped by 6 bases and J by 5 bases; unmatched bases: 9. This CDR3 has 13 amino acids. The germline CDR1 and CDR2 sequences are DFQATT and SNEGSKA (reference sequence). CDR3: CSAPSTGSETQYF. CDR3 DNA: TGCAGTGCCCCATCGACAGGGAGCGAGACCCAGTACTTC.

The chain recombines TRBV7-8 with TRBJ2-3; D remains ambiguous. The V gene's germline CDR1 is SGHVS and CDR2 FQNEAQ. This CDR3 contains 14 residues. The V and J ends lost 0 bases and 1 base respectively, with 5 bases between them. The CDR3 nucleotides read TGTGCCAGCAGCTTAGCAGAGGGCACAGATACGCAGTATTTT. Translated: CASSLAEGTDTQYF.

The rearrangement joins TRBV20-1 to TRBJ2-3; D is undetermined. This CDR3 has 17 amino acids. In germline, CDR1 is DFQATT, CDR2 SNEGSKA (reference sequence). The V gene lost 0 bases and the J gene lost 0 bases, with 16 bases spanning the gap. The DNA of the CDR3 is TGCAGTGCTAGAGAAACTTACAAGACCTTAAGCACAGATACGCAGTATTTT. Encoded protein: CSARETYKTLSTDTQYF.

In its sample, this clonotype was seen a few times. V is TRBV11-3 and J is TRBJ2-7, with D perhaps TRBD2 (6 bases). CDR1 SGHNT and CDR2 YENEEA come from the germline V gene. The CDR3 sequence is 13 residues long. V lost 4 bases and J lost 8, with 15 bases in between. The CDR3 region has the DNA TGTGCCAGCAGCTATTCCGGGACTCCCAAGCAGTACTTC. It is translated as CASSYSGTPKQYF.

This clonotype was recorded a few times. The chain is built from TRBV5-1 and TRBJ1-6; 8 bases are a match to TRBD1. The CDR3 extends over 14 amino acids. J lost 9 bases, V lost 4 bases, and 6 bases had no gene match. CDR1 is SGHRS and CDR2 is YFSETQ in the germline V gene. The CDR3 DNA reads TGCGCCAGCAGCATGGACAGGGAGTCTTCACCCCTCCACTTT. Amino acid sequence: CASSMDRESSPLHF. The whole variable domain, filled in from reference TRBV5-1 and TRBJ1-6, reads KAGVTQTPRYLIKTRGQQVTLSCSPISGHRSVSWYQQTPGQGLQFLFEYFSETQRNKGNFPGRFSGRQFSNSRSEMNVSTLELGDSALYLCASSMDRESSPLHFGNGTRLTVT.

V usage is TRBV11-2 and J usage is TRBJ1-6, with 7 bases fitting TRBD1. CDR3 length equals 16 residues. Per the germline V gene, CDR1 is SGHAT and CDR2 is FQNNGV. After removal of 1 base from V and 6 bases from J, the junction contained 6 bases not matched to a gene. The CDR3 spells CASSLGRTGLNSPLHF. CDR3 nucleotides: TGTGCCAGCAGCTTAGGAAGGACAGGTCTTAATTCACCCCTCCACTTT.